The TCR beta chain described here comes from a study of blood T cell repertoires in COVID-19. Turning to the study itself: Whether acute or convalescent, the COVID-19 samples came from the United States, Italy and Spain. Sources were T cells, B-cell-depleted T cells, or PBMCs; the material itself was cDNA or gDNA.

Trimming left V 4 bases short and J 7 bases short, with 14 bases between. Germline assignment: CDR1 KGHSH and CDR2 LQKENI. This CDR3 spans 13 amino acids. Study processing details: Estimated nucleated cell counts came from reference gene primer amplification. The method was immunoSEQ multiplex PCR; TCRdb's version includes in-frame clones alone and lacks a portion of them. V and J calls and clone size come straight from that table; D and trimming were deduced from the DNA. The data contain under 250,000 clones, about four fifths of them singletons. The source of this sequence is a man aged 35-49 years with active or convalescent COVID-19. The chain is built from TRBV18 and TRBJ2-7; possibly TRBD1 for D (6 bases). The material sequenced was peripheral blood. In DNA, the CDR3 is TGTGCCAGCTCACTTACAGGGTCGGGGGAGCAGTACTTC. Translation gives CASSLTGSGEQYF.